These T cell receptor beta chains were read from a single sample in a study of CD8+ T cells in alopecia areata. Produced via immunoSEQ multiplex PCR; TCRdb's table is partial and in-frame only. The sample shows 150,000 to 250,000 clones, around 56% of them seen only once. Sequences were derived from CD4+ T cells sorted from blood, sampled at week 4, from a patient treated with tofacitinib. The receptors were gathered from a human donor with alopecia areata. Each CDR3 is given with its conserved first and last residue. The D gene is left open where the match is weak. Expanded clones get a size class; other rows say once, few or many, or leave the size out.

V gene	clone size	J gene	D gene	CDR3 DNA	CDR3 protein
TRBV7-9	-	TRBJ2-1	-	TGTGCCAGCAGCCCCGGGGGAGATGGTAATGAGCAGTTCTTC	CASSPGGDGNEQFF
TRBV29-1	-	TRBJ1-2	TRBD1	TGCAGCGTCAGACAGGGGGAGTATGGCTACACCTTC	CSVRQGEYGYTF
TRBV10-3	-	TRBJ2-5	-	TGTGCCATCGCTCAGGGGCAAGAGACCCAGTACTTC	CAIAQGQETQYF
TRBV30	-	TRBJ1-6	-	TGTGCCTGGAGCCCGCGACCGAGGGGGATAAATTCACCCCTCCACTTT	CAWSPRPRGINSPLHF
TRBV29-1	-	TRBJ2-5	-	TGCAGCGTGATGGGGATTGAGCAGTACTTC	CSVMGIEQYF
TRBV5-6	-	TRBJ1-2	TRBD1	TGTGCCAGCAGCTTGGGCCAGGGGGAAAATGGCTACACCTTC	CASSLGQGENGYTF
TRBV18	once	TRBJ1-2	TRBD1	TGTGCCAGCTCACCACGGACAGGGCAGATACTTCATAACTATGGCTACACCTTC	CASSPRTGQILHNYGYTF
TRBV28	-	TRBJ2-7	-	TGTGCCAGCAGTCAAAAGGGGTTGAGGGAGTACTTC	CASSQKGLREYF
TRBV7-9	-	TRBJ2-7	TRBD2	TGTGCCAGCAGCCAACCGGGAGGGGTGACCTACGAGCAGTACTTC	CASSQPGGVTYEQYF
TRBV29-1	once	TRBJ2-2	TRBD2	TGCAGCGCTTGGACTAGCGGGGGAGTCGGGGAGCTGTTTTTT	CSAWTSGGVGELFF
TRBV4-2	-	TRBJ2-5	TRBD2	TGTGCCAGCAGCCAAGATCTTGCTAGCGGGGGGGACGAGACCCAGTACTTC	CASSQDLASGGDETQYF
TRBV30	-	TRBJ2-3	TRBD2	TGTGCCTGGGCCACTCGACTAGCGGGGGGTACTGGTACGCAGTATTTT	CAWATRLAGGTGTQYF
TRBV5-6	few	TRBJ1-2	-	TGTGCCAGCAGCTTGGGCCTCAGGGATGGCTACACCTTC	CASSLGLRDGYTF
TRBV5-4	-	TRBJ2-6	-	TGTGCCAGCAGCTTGGAGCCGGGGAGAGGGGCCAACGTCCTGACTTTC	CASSLEPGRGANVLTF
TRBV2	-	TRBJ2-7	-	TGTGCCAGCAGTGCGGGGCCCGGGGGCTACGAGCAGTACTTC	CASSAGPGGYEQYF
TRBV6-6	few	TRBJ2-2	-	TGTGCCAGCAGTGACACCAACACCGGGGAGCTGTTTTTT	CASSDTNTGELFF
TRBV6-1	-	TRBJ2-1	TRBD1	TGTGCCAGCAGTGGGCCGGGACAGGGGTACAATGAGCAGTTCTTC	CASSGPGQGYNEQFF
TRBV6-4	few	TRBJ2-2	-	TGTGCCAGCAAAGACCGGGACGGGAACACCGGGGAGCTGTTTTTT	CASKDRDGNTGELFF
TRBV29-1	-	TRBJ2-2	-	TGCAGCGTCCGGGGGGCGCGGGGCACCGGGGAGCTGTTTTTT	CSVRGARGTGELFF
TRBV14	-	TRBJ1-2	TRBD1	TGTGCCAGCAGCCCACCCAGGGGGAACTATGGCTACACCTTC	CASSPPRGNYGYTF
TRBV20-1	-	TRBJ1-2	-	TGCAGTGCTATCGCTAATGGCTACACCTTC	CSAIANGYTF
TRBV15	-	TRBJ2-7	-	TGTGCCACCAGCAGATCACTTTCCTTCTCCTACGAGCAGTACTTC	CATSRSLSFSYEQYF
TRBV30	-	TRBJ1-1	-	TGTGCCTGGAGTGTCAGGGCTGAAGCTTTCTTT	CAWSVRAEAFF
TRBV12-5	-	TRBJ2-5	-	TGTGCTAGTGGTTTGGTCTTCGAGACTGTGACAGCCTCGGGAGAGACCCAGTACTTC	CASGLVFETVTASGETQYF
TRBV6-1	-	TRBJ1-2	-	TGTGCCAGCAGTGAATACCCAGGGTCTCAGAGTCCTGGCTACACCTTC	CASSEYPGSQSPGYTF
TRBV30	-	TRBJ1-2	-	TGTGCCTGGAGCGTCGACTATGGCTACACCTTC	CAWSVDYGYTF
TRBV7-2	-	TRBJ1-1	-	TGTGCCAGCAGTCCCCATTCCCTGAACACTGAAGCTTTCTTT	CASSPHSLNTEAFF
TRBV6-5	-	TRBJ1-1	-	TGTGCCAGCAGTTACTCGCTACCTAGGAACACTGAAGCTTTCTTT	CASSYSLPRNTEAFF
TRBV7-2	-	TRBJ1-2	TRBD1	TGTGCCAGCAGCGAGGACAGGGATCATGGCTACACCTTC	CASSEDRDHGYTF
TRBV29-1	-	TRBJ2-1	TRBD1	TGCAGCGTTGAAGTGGGGACCCGGGGACAGATCAGCTATGAGCAGTTCTTC	CSVEVGTRGQISYEQFF
TRBV10-3	-	TRBJ1-6	-	TGTGCCATCAGTGAGGGGACTCAGCCCCTCCACTTT	CAISEGTQPLHF
TRBV4-2	-	TRBJ2-5	-	TGTGCCAGCAGCCCCGCAGGGCAAGAGACCCAGTACTTC	CASSPAGQETQYF
TRBV9	-	TRBJ2-3	TRBD1	TGTGCCAGCAGCGGCCAGGGGGAGTTCCTAAGCACAGATACGCAGTATTTT	CASSGQGEFLSTDTQYF
TRBV11-2	-	TRBJ2-6	TRBD1	TGTGCCAGCAGCCCTCGACAGGGGGGCTCTCCTGGGGCCAACGTCCTGACTTTC	CASSPRQGGSPGANVLTF
TRBV28	once	TRBJ2-5	-	TGTGCCAGCAGTTTTGAACAGACCCAGTACTTC	CASSFEQTQYF
TRBV30	-	TRBJ2-5	TRBD1	TGTGCCTGGAGTCCCGGACAGGGGCGACAAGAGACCCAGTACTTC	CAWSPGQGRQETQYF
TRBV7-2	few	TRBJ2-1	TRBD2	TGTGCCAGCAGCTTAGGGATGGGTGGCGGGGGACCTTACAATGAGCAGTTCTTC	CASSLGMGGGGPYNEQFF
TRBV9	few	TRBJ2-1	-	TGTGCCAGCAGCGTCAAGGCAGGGACCAATGAGCAGTTCTTC	CASSVKAGTNEQFF
TRBV7-8	few	TRBJ2-1	-	TGTGCCAGCAGCCCCACGCCCCGGGCTGAGCAGTTCTTC	CASSPTPRAEQFF
TRBV23-1	-	TRBJ1-6	-	TGCGCCATCAATAAACGCGGCAAAAAGGCCTATAATTCACCCCTCCACTTT	CAINKRGKKAYNSPLHF
TRBV4-3	-	TRBJ1-2	TRBD1	TGCGCCAGCAGCCAAGATCAGGGGGCTGATGGCTACACCTTC	CASSQDQGADGYTF
TRBV30	-	TRBJ2-1	-	TGTGCCTGGCAAGCACCGGGACCGTCGGTTGAGGACCTCTACAATGAGCAGTTCTTC	CAWQAPGPSVEDLYNEQFF